The present TCR beta chain was sequenced within a study of T cell changes during pregnancy in multiple sclerosis. This clone was counted a single time. Sequencing used immunoSEQ multiplex PCR; TCRdb keeps in-frame clones, though not all of them. The sample comprises about 41,000 clones, roughly 90% of which are singletons, and 7% rests with the top ten. There are 11 residues in the CDR3. The germline V and J ends were trimmed by 5 bases and 6 bases, with 8 bases remaining between them. Germline V gives CDR1 SGHVS, CDR2 FNYEAQ. The sequence came from a female donor with multiple sclerosis, enrolled in a pregnancy study. The sample was CD8+ T cells from peripheral blood mononuclear cells, taken in the third trimester of pregnancy. This chain uses TRBV7-6 with TRBJ2-7, with D maybe TRBD2 (6 bases). CDR3 sequence (DNA): TGTGCCAGCAGCCCCGGGGGCGAGCAGTACTTC. It codes for CASSPGGEQYF.